This paragraph reports one TCR beta chain. The antigen is not known. There are 13 residues in the CDR3. V gave up 0 bases and J gave up 11 bases, with 11 bases separating them. Looked up from germline, CDR1 is SNHLY and CDR2 is FYNNEI. TCR alpha and beta CDR3 regions were amplified from RNA using iRepertoire nested multiplex PCR. For one-step reverse transcription and amplification, about 85-400 ng of tissue mRNA or PBMC total RNA was used. TCRdb fed the multiplex PCR reads into MiXCR, producing one record per CDR3 protein. This sample yields some 150,000 distinct CDR3 sequences, of which approximately 39% are seen a single time; around 20% belongs to the top ten. These data are taken from a study of glioma-infiltrating T cells. The study's findings and limits: Tissue and blood shared very few CDR3 sequences. Tissue-blood divergence was below expectation in non-neoplastic patients, above in gliomas.

This chain joins TRBV2 and TRBJ2-1; D is possibly TRBD2 (6 bases). Material for sequencing was glioma tissue, nonneoplastic brain tissue, or PBMCs (not recorded which). The source of this sequence is a human donor with low-grade glioma or glioblastoma, undergoing nonglioma brain surgery, or in good health (not recorded which). The CDR3 region is CASSEAPGGKQFF. The CDR3 nucleotides are TGTGCCAGCAGTGAAGCCCCCGGCGGGAAGCAGTTCTTC.